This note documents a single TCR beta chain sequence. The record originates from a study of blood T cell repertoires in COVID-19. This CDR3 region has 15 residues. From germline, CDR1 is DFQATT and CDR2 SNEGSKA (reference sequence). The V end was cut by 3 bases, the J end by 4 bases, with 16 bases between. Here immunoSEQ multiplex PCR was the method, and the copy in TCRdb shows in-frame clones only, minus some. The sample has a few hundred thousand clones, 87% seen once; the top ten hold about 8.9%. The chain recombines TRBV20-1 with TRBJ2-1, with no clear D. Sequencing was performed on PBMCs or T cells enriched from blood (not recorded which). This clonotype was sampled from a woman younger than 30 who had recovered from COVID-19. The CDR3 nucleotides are TGCAGTGCTAGTCCCTCCCGGCGGAAGTACAATGAGCAGTTCTTC. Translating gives CSASPSRRKYNEQFF.